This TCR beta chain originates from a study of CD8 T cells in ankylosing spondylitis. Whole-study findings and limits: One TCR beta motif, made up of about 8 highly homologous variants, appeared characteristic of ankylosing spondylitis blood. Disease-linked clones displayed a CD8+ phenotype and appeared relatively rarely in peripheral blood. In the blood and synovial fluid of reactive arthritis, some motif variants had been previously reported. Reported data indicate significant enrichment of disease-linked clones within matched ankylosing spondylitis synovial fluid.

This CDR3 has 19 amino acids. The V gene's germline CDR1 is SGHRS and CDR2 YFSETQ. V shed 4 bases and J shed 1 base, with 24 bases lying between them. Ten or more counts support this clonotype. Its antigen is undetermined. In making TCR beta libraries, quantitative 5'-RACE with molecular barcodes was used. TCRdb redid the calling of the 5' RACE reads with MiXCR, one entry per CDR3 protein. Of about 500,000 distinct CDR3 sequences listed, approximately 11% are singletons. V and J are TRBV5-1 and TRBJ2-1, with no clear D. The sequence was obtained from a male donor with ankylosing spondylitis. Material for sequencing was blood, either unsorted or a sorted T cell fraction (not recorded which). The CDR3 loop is CASSRLPRGRRESYNEQFF. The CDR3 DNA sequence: TGCGCCAGCAGCCGACTCCCCCGAGGCCGACGCGAATCCTACAATGAGCAGTTCTTC.